Reported below is one TCR beta chain. As yet, its antigen is unknown. The V gene's germline CDR1 is LNHDA and CDR2 SQIVND (reference sequence). V was clipped by 9 bases and J by 3 bases, with 20 bases between them. The CDR3 covers 15 residues. This specimen comes from a study of shared clonotypes between healthy human individuals. Overall study results and limits: Shared across four donors were around 5% of the naive CD4 clonotypes. Depth of sequencing was expected to influence donor clonotype sharing. Among non-shared clonotypes, generation probabilities were lower than among those shared by all four donors.

Naive CD4+ cells were CD45RA-selected; the remaining cells were memory. The method was immunoSEQ multiplex PCR; TCRdb's version includes in-frame clones alone and lacks a portion of them. The sample records more than 2,000,000 clones, about 92% being singletons. The chain employs TRBV19 and TRBJ1-1; D gene ambiguous. Sample: naive CD4+ T cells from PBMCs. Subset noted: CD45RA+ positively selected. This TCR was recovered from a man between 18 and 35 years old in good health. Some clones in this sample may be carry-over from other donors' samples. The CDR3 here is CASHFRRKRYTEAFF. The CDR3 DNA is TGTGCCAGCCATTTTCGGAGGAAAAGGTACACTGAAGCTTTCTTT.